This section outlines one TCR beta chain sequence together with its context. The data are from a study of T cells expressing NK-cell markers. Study information: Among the eight sequenced donors, seven tested HCMV-seropositive and one tested seronegative.

TCRdb reprocessed the 5' RACE reads; each CDR3 protein has one entry and no DNA is given. In all, the sample yields under 600,000 distinct CDR3 sequences. Per germline, CDR1 SGHAT and CDR2 FQNNGV. There are 16 residues in the CDR3. The sample was blood T cells: a sorted CD56 or NKG2C T cell subset, CD4+ or CD8+ T cells, or bulk PBMC T cells (not recorded which). The chain employs TRBV11-2 and TRBJ2-5; there is no DNA to check the TCRdb D call of TRBD2. The receptor was derived from a woman aged 45-65 years in good health. The CDR3 loop reads CASSGFLTSGQETQYF.